These 16 T cell receptor beta chains originate from one sample sequenced in a study of blood T cell repertoires in COVID-19. Sequencing was performed with immunoSEQ multiplex PCR; in TCRdb, only in-frame clones are kept and a portion is missing. This table has 200,000 to 250,000 clones, approximately 81% appearing once. Sequenced sample: peripheral blood. These receptors all stem from a woman of 80 years or more with active or convalescent COVID-19.

The chain joins TRBV6-5 to TRBJ2-3, with 8 nucleotides matching TRBD2. J was trimmed by 0 bases and V by 7 bases; bases with no gene match: 6. This CDR3 region has 15 residues. Looked up from germline, CDR1 is MNHEY and CDR2 is SVGAGI. As DNA, the CDR3 is TGTGCCAGCAAGAGTAGCGGGACTAGCACAGATACGCAGTATTTT. Translating gives CASKSSGTSTDTQYF.

The chain combines TRBV19 with TRBJ2-2, with D tentatively TRBD2 (5 bases). The V end was cut by 8 bases, the J end by 5 bases, with 21 bases between. The length of the CDR3 is 16 residues. Germline V gene sequence: CDR1 LNHDA, CDR2 SQIVND (reference sequence). The CDR3 coding sequence is TGTGCCAGTGGCACACTGTCCCTAACGGGGACCGGGGAGCTGTTTTTT. Amino acids: CASGTLSLTGTGELFF.

The chain uses TRBV5-1 and TRBJ1-2; 7 positions match TRBD1. From germline, CDR1 is SGHRS and CDR2 YFSETQ. V lost 0 bases to trimming and J lost 4 bases; unmatched junction nucleotides: 3. The CDR3 totals 14 residues. The CDR3 reads CASSLGQGFYGYTF. The CDR3 DNA reads as TGCGCCAGCAGCTTGGGACAGGGATTCTATGGCTACACCTTC.

This clone has a single count. The rearrangement links TRBV11-2 to TRBJ2-3; no definite D call. Deletions cut 0 bases from V and 7 bases from J, with 8 bases between. From germline, CDR1 is SGHAT and CDR2 FQNNGV. This CDR3 region has 13 residues. CDR3 sequence (DNA): TGTGCCAGCAGCTTAGATCTGCTAAATACGCAGTATTTT. As protein: CASSLDLLNTQYF.

J is TRBJ1-2 and V is TRBV9, with 10 bases matching TRBD1. The junction had 7 bases not matched to a gene; V was cut back by 7 bases and J by 4 bases. Germline values: CDR1 SGDLS, CDR2 YYNGEE. This CDR3 has 14 amino acids. The CDR3 here is CASSGTGEAYGYTF. The DNA for the CDR3 is TGTGCCAGCTCAGGGACAGGGGAGGCCTATGGCTACACCTTC.

J is TRBJ1-6 and V is TRBV4-1, with D perhaps matching TRBD1 (6 bases). The V end was cut by 4 bases, the J end by 13 bases, with 20 bases between. CDR3 size: 15 residues. CDR1 and CDR2 from the germline V gene are MGHRA and YSYEKL. The CDR3 region has the DNA TGCGCCAGCAGCCCAGGACATGGGGGCCCCACGCCCCTCCACTTT. Amino acids: CASSPGHGGPTPLHF.

The chain recombines TRBV9 with TRBJ1-5; 7 nucleotides line up with TRBD1. Germline V gene data show CDR1 as SGDLS and CDR2 as YYNGEE. The J segment lost 9 bases and the V segment lost 3 bases, leaving 6 bases of the junction unmatched. The CDR3 spans 13 residues. The chain's CDR3 is CASSDRGFGPQHF. Written as DNA, the CDR3 is TGTGCCAGCAGCGACAGGGGCTTTGGGCCCCAGCATTTT.

The chain links TRBV5-1 to TRBJ1-1; D gene uncertain. The V end lost 3 bases, the J end lost 2 bases, and 8 bases lay between the germline ends. Germline V gene lookup returns CDR1 SGHRS and CDR2 YFSETQ. CDR3 size: 13 residues. The CDR3 region is CASSSQKNTEAFF. CDR3 nucleotide sequence: TGCGCCAGCAGCTCACAGAAAAACACTGAAGCTTTCTTT.

The J gene is TRBJ2-7, the V gene TRBV7-2, with 7 nucleotides matching TRBD2. The CDR3 extends over 13 amino acids. With 3 bases clipped from V and 6 bases from J, the junction kept 5 bases outside the gene matches. Per germline, CDR1 SGHTA and CDR2 FQGNSA. The CDR3 is CASSLFGEGEQYF. CDR3 nucleotides: TGTGCCAGCAGCTTGTTCGGGGAGGGCGAGCAGTACTTC.

The chain recombines TRBV6-2 or TRBV6-3 with TRBJ2-7, with 7 bases lining up with TRBD1. Germline V lookup: CDR1 MNHEY, CDR2 SVGEGT. The CDR3 is 15 amino acids. The J segment lost 5 bases and the V segment lost 2 bases, leaving 9 bases of the junction unmatched. The CDR3, as DNA: TGTGCCAGCAGTTACCAACAGGGGATGCGGAACGAGCAGTACTTC. This encodes CASSYQQGMRNEQYF.

The chain is built from TRBV9 and TRBJ2-1, with 7 bases that match TRBD2. The CDR3 extends over 14 amino acids. V lost 3 bases and J lost 9; bases outside the gene matches: 9. Per the germline V gene, CDR1 is SGDLS and CDR2 is YYNGEE. CDR3 sequence (DNA): TGTGCCAGCAGCGACCGGGACTATAATGCTGAGCAGTTCTTC. Its translation is CASSDRDYNAEQFF.

The chain links TRBV13 to TRBJ2-7, with 11 bases aligning to TRBD2. This CDR3 has 16 residues. CDR1 PRHDT and CDR2 FYEKMQ come from the germline V gene (reference sequence). V dropped 5 bases and J dropped 2; count of bases not matched to a gene: 8. DNA for the CDR3: TGTGCCAGCAGCCATACGACTAGCGGGAAGGCCTACGAGCAGTACTTC. This codes for CASSHTTSGKAYEQYF.

The chain couples TRBV30 to TRBJ1-1; 7 bases agree with TRBD1. The germline CDR1 and CDR2 sequences are GTSNPN and SVGIG (reference sequence). The CDR3 runs to 17 residues. With V trimmed by 0 bases and J by 2 bases, 12 bases remained unmatched. This CDR3 is CAWSVGGGGDRNTEAFF. As DNA, the CDR3 is TGTGCCTGGAGTGTAGGTGGAGGGGGCGATAGAAACACTGAAGCTTTCTTT.

The chain employs TRBV7-8 and TRBJ2-3; a possible D gene is TRBD1 (6 bases). Trimming took 9 bases from V and 7 from J, leaving 11 bases between them. Looked up from germline, CDR1 is SGHVS and CDR2 is FQNEAQ. The CDR3 length is 11 residues. Here the CDR3 reads CASRGLHTQYF. The DNA of the CDR3 is TGTGCCAGTAGGGGGTTGCATACGCAGTATTTT. The complete variable domain, with remaining parts taken from reference TRBV7-8 and TRBJ2-3, reads GAGVSQSPRYKVAKRGQDVALRCDPISGHVSLFWYQQALGQGPEFLTYFQNEAQLDKSGLPSDRFFAERPEGSVSTLKIQRTQQEDSAVYLCASRGLHTQYFGPGTRLTVL.

This chain connects TRBV30 to TRBJ1-4, with TRBD1 identical over 7 bases. Germline V lookup: CDR1 GTSNPN, CDR2 SVGIG (reference sequence). The CDR3 consists of 13 residues. The ends lost 7 bases at V and 4 bases at J; junction bases unmatched: 6. In nucleotides, the CDR3 is TGTGCCTTTACCCGGGACAGTAATGAAAAACTGTTTTTT. This gives the protein CAFTRDSNEKLFF. Full variable domain (missing parts from reference TRBV30 and TRBJ1-4): SQTIHQWPATLVQPVGSPLSLECTVEGTSNPNLYWYRQAAGRGLQLLFYSVGIGQISSEVPQNLSASRPQDRQFILSSKKLLLSDSGFYLCAFTRDSNEKLFFGSGTQLSVL.

This clone was counted a few times. V and J are TRBV27 and TRBJ2-3; weak D call: TRBD2 (6 bases). The germline V gene encodes CDR1 MNHEY and CDR2 SMNVEV (reference sequence). Trimming took off 2 bases at V and 0 bases at J, with 15 bases between the two ends. The CDR3 sequence is 17 residues long. The CDR3 here is CASSLTPDGLSTDTQYF. CDR3 nucleotide sequence: TGTGCCAGCAGTTTAACCCCCGACGGACTAAGCACAGATACGCAGTATTTT.